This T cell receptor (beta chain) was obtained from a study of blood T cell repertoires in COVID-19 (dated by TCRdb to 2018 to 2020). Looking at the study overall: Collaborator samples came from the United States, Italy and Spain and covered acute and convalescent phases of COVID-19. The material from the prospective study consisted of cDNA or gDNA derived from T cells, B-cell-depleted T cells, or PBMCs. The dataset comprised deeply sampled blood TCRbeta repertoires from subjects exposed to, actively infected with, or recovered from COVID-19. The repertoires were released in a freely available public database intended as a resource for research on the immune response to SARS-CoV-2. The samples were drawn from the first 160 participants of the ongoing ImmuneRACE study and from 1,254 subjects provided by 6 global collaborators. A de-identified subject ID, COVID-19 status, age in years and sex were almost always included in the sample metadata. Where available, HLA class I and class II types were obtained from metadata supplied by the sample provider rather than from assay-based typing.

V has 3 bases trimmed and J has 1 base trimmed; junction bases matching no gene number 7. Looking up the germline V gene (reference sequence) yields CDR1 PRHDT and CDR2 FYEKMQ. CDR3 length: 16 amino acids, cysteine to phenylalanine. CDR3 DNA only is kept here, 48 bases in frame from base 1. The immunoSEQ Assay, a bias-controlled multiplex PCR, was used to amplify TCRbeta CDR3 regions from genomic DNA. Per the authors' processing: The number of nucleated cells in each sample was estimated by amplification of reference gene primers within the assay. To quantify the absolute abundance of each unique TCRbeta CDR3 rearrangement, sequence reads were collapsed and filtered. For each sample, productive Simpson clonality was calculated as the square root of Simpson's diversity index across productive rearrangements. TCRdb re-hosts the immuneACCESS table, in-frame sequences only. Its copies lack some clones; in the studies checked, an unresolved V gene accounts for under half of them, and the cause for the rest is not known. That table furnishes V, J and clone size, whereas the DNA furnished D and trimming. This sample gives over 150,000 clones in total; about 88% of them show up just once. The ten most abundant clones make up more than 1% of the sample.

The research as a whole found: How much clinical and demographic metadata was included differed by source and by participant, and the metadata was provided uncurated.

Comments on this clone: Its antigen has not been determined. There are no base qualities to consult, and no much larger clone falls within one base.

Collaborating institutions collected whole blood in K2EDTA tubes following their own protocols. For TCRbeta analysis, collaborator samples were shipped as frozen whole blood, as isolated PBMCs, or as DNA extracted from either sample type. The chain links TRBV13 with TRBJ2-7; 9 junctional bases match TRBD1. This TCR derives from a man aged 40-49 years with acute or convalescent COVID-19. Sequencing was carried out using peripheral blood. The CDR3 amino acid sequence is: CASSFSGTGSSYEQYF. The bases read TGTGCCAGCAGCTTTTCCGGGACAGGGAGTTCCTACGAGCAGTACTTC. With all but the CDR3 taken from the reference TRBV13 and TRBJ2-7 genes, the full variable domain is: AAGVIQSPRHLIKEKRETATLKCYPIPRHDTVYWYQQGPGQDPQFLISFYEKMQSDKGSIPDRFSAQQFSDYHSELNMSSLELGDSALYFCASSFSGTGSSYEQYFGPGTRLTVT.